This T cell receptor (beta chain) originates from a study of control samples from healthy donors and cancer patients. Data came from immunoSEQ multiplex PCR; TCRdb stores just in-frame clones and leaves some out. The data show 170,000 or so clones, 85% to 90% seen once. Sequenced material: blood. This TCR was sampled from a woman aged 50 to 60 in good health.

The CDR3 coding sequence is TGTGCCAGCGCTCGCCGGGAGGGGGGAACCGGGGAGCTGTTTTTT. Translating it yields CASARREGGTGELFF. The chain couples TRBV5-6 to TRBJ2-2; TRBD2 matches 8 bases. In germline, CDR1 is SGHDT, CDR2 YYEEEE. The CDR3 has 15 amino acids. V was pared by 7 bases and J by 5 bases, with 10 bases of the junction left unmatched.